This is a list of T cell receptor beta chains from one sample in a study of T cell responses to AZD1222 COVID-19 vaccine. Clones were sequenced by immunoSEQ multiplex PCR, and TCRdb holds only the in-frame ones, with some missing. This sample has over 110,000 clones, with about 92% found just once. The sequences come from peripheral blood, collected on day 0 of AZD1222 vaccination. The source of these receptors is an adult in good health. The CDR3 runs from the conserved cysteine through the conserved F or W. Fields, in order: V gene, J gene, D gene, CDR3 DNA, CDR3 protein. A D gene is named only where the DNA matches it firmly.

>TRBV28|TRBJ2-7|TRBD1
TGTGCCAGCAATCCTCCGGGACAGGGGGTCTACGAGCAGTACTTC
CASNPPGQGVYEQYF
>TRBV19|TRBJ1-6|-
TGTGCCAGTAGTCCGGGGACAACCTTTAATTCACCCCTCCACTTT
CASSPGTTFNSPLHF
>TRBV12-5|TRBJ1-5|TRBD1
TGTGCTAGTGGTTTCTGGACAGGGGGCAATCAGCCCCAGCATTTT
CASGFWTGGNQPQHF
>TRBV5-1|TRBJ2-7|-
TGCGCCAGCAGCCTCTACTCCTACGAGCAGTACTTC
CASSLYSYEQYF
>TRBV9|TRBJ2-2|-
TGTGCCAGCAGCACCCGGGGCGCTAACACCGGGGAGCTGTTTTTT
CASSTRGANTGELFF
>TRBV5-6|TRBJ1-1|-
TGTGCCAGCAGCGAGGCCGGGACCCCGACGAACACTGAAGCTTTCTTT
CASSEAGTPTNTEAFF
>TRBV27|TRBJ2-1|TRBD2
TGTGCCAGCAGTCCTCTAGCGGCAATGTACAATGAGCAGTTCTTC
CASSPLAAMYNEQFF
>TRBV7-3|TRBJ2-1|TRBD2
TGTGCCAGCAGCTCCACTCCTAGCGGCTACAATGAGCAGTTCTTC
CASSSTPSGYNEQFF
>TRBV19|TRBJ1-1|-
TGTGCCAGTAGACAACAGGGCATGAACACTGAAGCTTTCTTT
CASRQQGMNTEAFF
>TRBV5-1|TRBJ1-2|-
TGCGCCAGCAGCCGGGGACAAAACTATGGCTACACCTTC
CASSRGQNYGYTF
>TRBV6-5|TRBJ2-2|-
TGTGCCACCGAGGGAGGGACAAGGACCGGGGAGCTGTTTTTT
CATEGGTRTGELFF